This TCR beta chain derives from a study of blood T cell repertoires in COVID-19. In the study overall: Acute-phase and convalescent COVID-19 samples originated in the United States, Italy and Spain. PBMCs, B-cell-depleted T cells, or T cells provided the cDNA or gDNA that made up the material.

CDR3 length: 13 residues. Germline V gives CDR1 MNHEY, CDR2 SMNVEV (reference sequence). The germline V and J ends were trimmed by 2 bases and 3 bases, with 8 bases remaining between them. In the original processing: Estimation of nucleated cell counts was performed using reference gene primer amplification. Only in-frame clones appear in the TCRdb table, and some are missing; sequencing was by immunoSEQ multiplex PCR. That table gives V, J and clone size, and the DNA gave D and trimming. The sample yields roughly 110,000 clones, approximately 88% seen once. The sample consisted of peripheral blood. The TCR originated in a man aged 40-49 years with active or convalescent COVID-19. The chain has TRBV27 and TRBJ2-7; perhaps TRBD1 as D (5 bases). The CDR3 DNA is TGTGCCAGCAGTTTAAGGGGTCTCTACGAGCAGTACTTC. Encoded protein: CASSLRGLYEQYF.